This T cell receptor beta chain appears in the sequencing data of a study of early T cells in non-severe SARS-CoV-2 infection. About this clonotype: Its target is not known.

The V end lost 8 bases, the J end lost 12 bases, and 14 bases lay between the germline ends. The CDR3 runs 10 residues. Germline CDR1 and CDR2: SNHLY and FYNNEI. Overall study results and limits: Comparison of clonotypes with VDJdb favored anti-spike CD8 responses while missing private and CD4 specificities.

The TCR library protocol attached unique molecular identifiers to the individual cDNA molecules. TCRdb reprocessed the 5' RACE reads via MiXCR and lists one record per CDR3 protein. The table shows 100,000 to 120,000 distinct CDR3 sequences, with around an eighth occurring only once. The chain couples TRBV2 to TRBJ2-7; D not certain. The receptor was isolated from an adult who was a healthcare worker with PCR-confirmed SARS-CoV-2 infection or an uninfected control (not recorded which). Specimen: whole blood, collected at baseline. CDR3 residues: CASAAWSVYF. As DNA, the CDR3 is TGTGCCAGCGCGGCATGGAGCGTGTACTTC.